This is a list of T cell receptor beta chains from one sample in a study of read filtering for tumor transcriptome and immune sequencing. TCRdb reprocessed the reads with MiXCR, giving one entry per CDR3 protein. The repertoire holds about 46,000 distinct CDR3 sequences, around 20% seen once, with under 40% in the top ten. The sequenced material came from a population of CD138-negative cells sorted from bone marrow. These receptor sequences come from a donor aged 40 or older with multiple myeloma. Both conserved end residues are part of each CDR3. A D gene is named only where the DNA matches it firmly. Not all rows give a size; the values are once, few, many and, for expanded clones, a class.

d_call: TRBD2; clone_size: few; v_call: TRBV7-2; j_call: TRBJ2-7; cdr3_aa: CASSLVPSGRGEQYF; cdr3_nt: TGTGCCAGCAGCTTAGTTCCTAGCGGGAGAGGCGAGCAGTACTTC
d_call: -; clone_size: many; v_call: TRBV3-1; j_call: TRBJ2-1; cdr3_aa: CASSRDFFDEQFF; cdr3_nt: TGTGCCAGCAGTCGGGACTTCTTCGATGAGCAGTTCTTC
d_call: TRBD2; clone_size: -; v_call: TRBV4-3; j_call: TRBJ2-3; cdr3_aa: CASSQDSTSGVTDTQYF; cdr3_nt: TGCGCCAGCAGCCAAGATAGTACTAGCGGGGTCACAGATACGCAGTATTTC
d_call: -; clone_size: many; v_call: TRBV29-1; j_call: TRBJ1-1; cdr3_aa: CSVTKNGGDTEAFF; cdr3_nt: TGCAGCGTCACCAAGAACGGTGGGGACACTGAAGCTTTCTTT
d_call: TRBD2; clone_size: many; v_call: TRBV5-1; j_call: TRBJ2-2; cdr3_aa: CASSSSGNTGELFF; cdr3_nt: TGCGCCAGCAGTTCTAGCGGGAACACCGGGGAGCTGTTTTTT
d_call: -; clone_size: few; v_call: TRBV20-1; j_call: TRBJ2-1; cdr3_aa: CSARIVSGRAYNEQFF; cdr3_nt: TGCAGTGCTAGAATTGTGAGCGGCCGAGCCTACAATGAGCAGTTCTTC
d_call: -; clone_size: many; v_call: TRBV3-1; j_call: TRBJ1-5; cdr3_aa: CASSQGGSFNQPQHF; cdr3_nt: TGTGCCAGCAGCCAAGGAGGCAGCTTCAATCAGCCCCAGCATTTT
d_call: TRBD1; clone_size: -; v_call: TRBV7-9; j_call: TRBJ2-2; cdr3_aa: CASRAGDRETGELFF; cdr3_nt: TGTGCCAGCAGGGCCGGGGACAGGGAAACCGGGGAGCTGTTTTTT
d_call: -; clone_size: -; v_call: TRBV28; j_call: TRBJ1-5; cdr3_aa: CASSLLWPEINQPQHF; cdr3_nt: TGTGCCAGCAGTTTATTGTGGCCAGAGATTAATCAGCCCCAGCATTTT
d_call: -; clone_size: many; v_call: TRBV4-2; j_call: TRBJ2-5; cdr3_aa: CASSQKGREETQYF; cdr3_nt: TGTGCCAGCAGCCAAAAGGGACGTGAAGAGACCCAGTACTTC
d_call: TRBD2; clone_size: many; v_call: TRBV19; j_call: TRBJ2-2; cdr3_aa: CASSRTSGNTGELFF; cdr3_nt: TGTGCCAGTAGTAGGACTAGCGGGAACACCGGGGAGCTGTTTTTT
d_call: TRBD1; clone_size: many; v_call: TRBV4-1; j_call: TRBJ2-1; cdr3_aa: CASSQTGGSYNEQFF; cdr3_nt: TGCGCCAGCAGCCAGACAGGGGGAAGCTACAATGAGCAGTTCTTC